This is a list of T cell receptor beta chains from one sample in a study of regulatory T cells in long-lasting Graves disease. TCRdb processed the multiplex PCR reads anew with MiXCR; each CDR3 protein has one entry. This sample has roughly 320,000 distinct CDR3 sequences, with 16% found just once. The same sample was also used in a study of T cells in Graves' hyperthyroidism and ophthalmopathy.

The material was peripheral blood mononuclear cells (PBMCs), obtained at new diagnosis, from a patient treated with antithyroid drugs. The receptor source for this set is a man in his forties with Graves disease. Both conserved end residues are part of each CDR3. D genes are given only for firm matches. Size is omitted from some rows. Given values are once, few, many or a class for expanded clones.

many	.	TRBV28	TRBJ2-7	TGTGCCAGCAGTTTCCCCGCCGGTCACGAGCAGTACTTC	CASSFPAGHEQYF
.	TRBD1	TRBV2	TRBJ1-2	TGTGCGCCGCAGGGGGAGTACTATGGCTACACCTTC	CAPQGEYYGYTF
.	.	TRBV11-2	TRBJ2-7	TGTGCCAGCAGCTGGACGGGCCGGGGCTACGAGCAGTACTTC	CASSWTGRGYEQYF
once	.	TRBV10-2	TRBJ2-5	TGCGCCACCCTCTCCTCGGAGACCCAGTACTTC	CATLSSETQYF
many	.	TRBV12-3/TRBV12-4	TRBJ1-1	TGTGCCAGCAGTCTGACAGTGGGGACGGGCACTGAAGCTTTCTTT	CASSLTVGTGTEAFF
many	.	TRBV18	TRBJ1-1	TGTGCCAGCTCACCGGGCAGAGATGCTGAAGCTTTCTTT	CASSPGRDAEAFF
many	TRBD1	TRBV3-1	TRBJ1-4	TGTGCCAGCAGTGACGACAGGGGGAATGAAAAACTGTTTTTT	CASSDDRGNEKLFF
once	.	TRBV19	TRBJ1-2	TGTGCCAGCACCGCCGGAGAGAGCTTCTATGGCTACACCTTC	CASTAGESFYGYTF
few	.	TRBV29-1	TRBJ2-2	TGCAGCGTTCTTTGGTGGGGGGCCGGGGAGCTGTTTTTT	CSVLWWGAGELFF
many	TRBD1	TRBV2	TRBJ2-1	TGTGCCAAAAAGCCTGCCGGGACAGGGGGAGGCAATGAGCAGTTCTTC	CAKKPAGTGGGNEQFF
many	.	TRBV12-3/TRBV12-4	TRBJ1-6	TGTGCCAGCAGCCGACGAGAGGACGGGTCTTTTTCACCCCTCCACTTT	CASSRREDGSFSPLHF
many	.	TRBV2	TRBJ2-7	TGTGCCAGCAGGGGAGACATTTACGAGCAGTACTTC	CASRGDIYEQYF
many	.	TRBV5-1	TRBJ2-3	TGCGCCAGCAGCTTGGCCCAGGGGGGGGCTAGCACAGATACGCAGTATTTT	CASSLAQGGASTDTQYF
many	TRBD2	TRBV27	TRBJ2-7	TGTGCCAGCGGCAAGCGGGGGGCGGGGTCCTACGAGCAGTACTTC	CASGKRGAGSYEQYF
many	.	TRBV28	TRBJ1-2	TGTGCCAGCAGCTCGGGAGGCTATGGCTACACCTTC	CASSSGGYGYTF
.	.	TRBV6-1	TRBJ2-5	TGTACCAGCAGCCAGAACAGGGTTTCGAGGGAGACCCAGTACTTC	CTSSQNRVSRETQYF
many	.	TRBV7-6	TRBJ2-1	TGTGCCAGCAGCCTCAATATTGAGCAGTTCTTC	CASSLNIEQFF
few	.	TRBV2	TRBJ2-7	TGTGCCAGCAAAGGACAGCTTTTCTCCTACGAGCAGTACTTC	CASKGQLFSYEQYF
.	TRBD1	TRBV7-6	TRBJ1-1	TGTGCCAGCAGCAATCCGGGACAGGGGGACACTGAAGCTTTCTTT	CASSNPGQGDTEAFF
many	.	TRBV5-1	TRBJ1-4	TGCGCCAGCAGCTTGGGTTTCAGGTCAACTAATGAAAAACTGTTTTTT	CASSLGFRSTNEKLFF
.	.	TRBV27	TRBJ2-7	TGTGCCAGCAGTTTATCCGGGGGCTCGGGGGGCGAGCAGTACTTC	CASSLSGGSGGEQYF
many	.	TRBV5-1	TRBJ2-7	TGCGCCAGCAGCCCTGAGTCCCTATCCCGGGAGCAGTACTTC	CASSPESLSREQYF
.	TRBD1	TRBV7-9	TRBJ2-1	TGTGCCAGCAGCTTGGGACAGGGTTACAATGAGCAGTTCTTC	CASSLGQGYNEQFF
few	.	TRBV7-7	TRBJ2-2	TGTGCTAGCAGCTTAGAGTCATACACCGGGGAGCTGTTTTTT	CASSLESYTGELFF
many	.	TRBV2	TRBJ2-1	TGTGCCAGCAGTGCGGGACTCACCTCCTACAATGAGCAGTTCTTC	CASSAGLTSYNEQFF